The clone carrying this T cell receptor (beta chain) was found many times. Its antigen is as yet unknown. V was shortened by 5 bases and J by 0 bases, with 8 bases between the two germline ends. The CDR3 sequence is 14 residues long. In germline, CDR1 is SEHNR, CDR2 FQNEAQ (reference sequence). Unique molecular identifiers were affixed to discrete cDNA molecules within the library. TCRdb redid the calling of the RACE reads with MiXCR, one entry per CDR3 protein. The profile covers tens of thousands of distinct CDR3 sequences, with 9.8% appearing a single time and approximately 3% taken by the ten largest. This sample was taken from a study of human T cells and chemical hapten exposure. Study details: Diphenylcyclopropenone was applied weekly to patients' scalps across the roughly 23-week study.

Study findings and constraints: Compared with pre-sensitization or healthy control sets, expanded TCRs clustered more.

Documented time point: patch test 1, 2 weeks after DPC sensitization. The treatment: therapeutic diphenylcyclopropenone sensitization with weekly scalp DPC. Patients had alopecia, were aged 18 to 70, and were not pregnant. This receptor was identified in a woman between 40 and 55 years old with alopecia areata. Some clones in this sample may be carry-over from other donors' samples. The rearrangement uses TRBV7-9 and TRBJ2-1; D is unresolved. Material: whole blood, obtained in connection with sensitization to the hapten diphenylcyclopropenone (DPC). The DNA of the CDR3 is TGTGCCAGCAGCGTCTCCAGCTCCTACAATGAGCAGTTCTTC. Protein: CASSVSSSYNEQFF.